The T cell receptor (beta chain) described here comes from a study of tumor and adjacent non-tumor tissue in lung cancer (dated by TCRdb to the late 2010s). With regard to the full study: The cohort included 12 adenocarcinoma, a couple of squamous cell carcinoma and 1 small cell lung cancer patients. Bulk TCRbeta repertoires were compared between lung tumor tissue and matched distant non-tumor lung tissue obtained from under 18 lung cancer patients. A total of roughly 120,000,000 productive TCRbeta reads were generated by sequencing, corresponding to an average of approximately 4.5 million reads per sample. Ages among the approximately 15 patients ranged from about 31 to 76 years, there were 10 or so men and 5 women, and disease was at TNM stage I to III. For each patient, one tumor sample and one normal lung sample were taken, giving about 29 paired specimens that underwent TCRbeta CDR3 sequencing. Points the paper makes about the study in general: A significantly larger cumulative share of the repertoire was made up by the top 100 clones in normal lung than in tumor tissue. The sequencing platform is not named in the methods, and unique molecular identifiers are not mentioned. Significantly higher TCR diversity was found in younger patients, and higher tumor TCR diversity was associated with shorter overall and disease-free survival. Peripheral blood was not sequenced, so blood TCRbeta repertoires in these lung cancer patients were not examined. Tumor tissue showed significantly higher TCR diversity (inverse Simpson) than normal lung tissue, at 431.37 vs 166.20 (P = 0.0075, Mann-Whitney U test). With only roughly 15 patients in the cohort, the authors noted that larger samples and more detailed clinical data are needed.

In regard to this clonotype: This receptor's antigen is unknown. The limits of the CDR3 on the DNA are not certain, so only TCRdb's listed CDR3 is given.

RNA was extracted from bulk unsorted tissue and checked for quality with a NanoDrop ND-1000 and an Agilent 2100. Normal lung samples were distant non-tumor tissue taken more than 3 cm from the tumor edge. Newly diagnosed lung cancer patients without prior chemotherapy who had been admitted for thoracic surgery in China between August and November 2014 were enrolled as donors. Patients who had received previous radiotherapy or chemotherapy, or who had another concurrent cancer, were excluded from the study. Pieces of surgical tissue measuring about 1-2 cm3 were kept in RNAlater solution and stored at -80 degrees C until use. The library came from multiplex PCR. Sequencing took place on an Illumina HiSeq 2500. TCRbeta libraries were built by three rounds of nested PCR using primers (Table S4), following protocols modified from ARM-PCR. Before sequencing, PCR products of 200-500 bp were cut from the gel and purified using the QIAquick gel extraction kit. On the study's bioinformatics: Reads were cleaned using Trimmomatic, were merged into complete CDR3 sequences using FLASH, and were assigned to V(D)J germline segments using MiTCR. VDJtools was used to compute clonal diversity as the inverse Simpson's index. Productive reads were defined as in-frame sequences without a premature stop codon. In TCRdb, the public reads were trimmed at Q25 with fastp and aligned with MiXCR, with productive beta chains retained. Rows merge per CDR3 protein into single entries with the most common DNA and genes. Here the V and J calls rest on TCRdb's processing, not on the authors' analysis. A total of about 50,000 distinct CDR3 sequences appear in this sample, 74% of them only once. In total, the top ten clones hold 20% to 30% of the sample.

Per the germline V gene, MDHEN is the CDR1 and SYDVKM is the CDR2. Including cysteine and phenylalanine, the CDR3 has 15 amino acids. This clonotype originated in an older woman with non-small cell lung cancer. The sequencing sample was made of distant non-tumor lung tissue. The rearrangement combines TRBV28 with TRBJ1-5; the table assigns TRBD1, which was not confirmed against the DNA. The CDR3 reads as follows: CACNWAGGSNQPRHF.